This T cell receptor beta chain was obtained from a study of regulatory T cells in long-lasting Graves disease (dated by TCRdb to the early 2020s). The study in broad terms: Patients with newly diagnosed Graves' disease had been on antithyroid drugs for under 3 months. Patients with persistent Graves' disease were compared with patients with newly diagnosed Graves' disease using TCR sequencing and RNA sequencing of peripheral blood. The study was conducted in China and was registered as a clinical trial. A total of some 35 samples underwent TCR sequencing: about 13 from persistent and approximately 20 from newly diagnosed Graves' disease patients.

Findings and caveats that apply to the study as a whole: The authors acknowledged the small sample size as a limitation that may reduce accuracy. Sequencing and analysis were restricted to the TCR beta chain. Compared with newly diagnosed patients, patients with persistent Graves' disease had lower TCR Shannon entropy and fewer highly expanded clones, which suggests clonal expansion. Because the primary lesion, thyroid tissue, could not be accessed, the study looked at peripheral blood alone. Patients with persistent disease shared more public clonotypes (over 2,500) than newly diagnosed patients did (more than 900).

The library was built by means of multiplex PCR. TCRdb lists the instrument as Illumina HiSeq 4000. CDR3 regions were amplified by Arm-PCR with iRepertoire HTBI primers to construct TCR beta libraries. Gel purification was performed on PCR products prior to sequencing. In the source study's methods: A total of fewer than 80 TRBV and under 15 TRBJ segments were identified across samples and were used for gene usage analysis of CDR3 amino acid clonotypes. Filtered high-quality paired reads were merged into contigs using COPE and FqMerger. BLAST was used to align contigs to IMGT TRBV, TRBD and TRBJ reference genes, with CDR3 defined following IMGT. Clonotypes above 0.1% frequency were classified as highly expanded clones. Repertoire diversity was measured by Shannon entropy, and V-J evenness by the Gini coefficient. A clonotype found in more than one individual was treated as public. TCRdb trimmed public reads at Q25 via fastp, called clones via MiXCR and kept in-frame beta chains. Merged by CDR3 protein, the rows form single entries marked with the most common genes and DNA. What appears here as the V and J calls and clone size reflects TCRdb's work, not the paper's. The table for this sample lists approximately 230,000 distinct CDR3 sequences; around 16% of them were counted only once. The ten largest account for roughly 23% of the sample.

In light of the paper, this sample's time point label describes: newly diagnosed GD, antithyroid drugs for less than 3 months. For both TCR sequencing and RNA sequencing, RNA was extracted from PBMCs using TRIzol. Graves' disease was diagnosed according to American Thyroid Association guidelines. Recruitment of patients was carried out at an endocrinology department in Xi'an, China. Each patient gave roughly 8.4 milliliters of peripheral blood, collected in an EDTA anticoagulant tube. Ficoll Paque Plus density gradient separation was used to isolate PBMCs, and no further T cell sorting was done. An Agilent 2100 Bioanalyzer and agarose gel were used to assess RNA quality, and a NanoDrop 2000 was used to measure RNA concentration. This clonotype was seen ten or more times. There is no known antigen for this receptor. It has no much larger one-base neighbor in the sample; base qualities were not kept.

The clonotype originates from a female donor with Graves disease. Sequencing used peripheral blood mononuclear cells (PBMCs), obtained at new diagnosis, from a patient treated with antithyroid drugs.

The nucleotide sequence reads TGCGCCAGCAGCCAAGGACGGGCGACTAGCGGGAGGGCCCCCCAAGAGACCCAGTACTTC. It translates as CASSQGRATSGRAPQETQYF. The chain uses TRBV4-1 and TRBJ2-5; 14 bases in the junction line up with TRBD2. The CDR3 runs 20 amino acids, cysteine and phenylalanine included. Only CDR3 DNA is held: 60 bases, read in frame from base 1. V lost 1 base and J lost 1 base, and the count of bases not matched to a germline gene is 11. Taken from the germline V gene, the CDR1 and CDR2 loops are MGHRA and YSYEKL.